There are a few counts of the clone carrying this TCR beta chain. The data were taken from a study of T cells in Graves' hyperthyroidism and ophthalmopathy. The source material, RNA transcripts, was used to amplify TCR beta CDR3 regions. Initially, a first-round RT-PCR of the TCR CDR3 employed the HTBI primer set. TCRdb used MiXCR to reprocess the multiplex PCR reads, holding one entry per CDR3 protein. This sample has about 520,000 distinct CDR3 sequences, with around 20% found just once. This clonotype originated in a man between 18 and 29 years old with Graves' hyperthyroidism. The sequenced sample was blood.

The CDR3 bases are TGCGCCAGCAGCCACCGGGGGGCCTTTCAGCCCCAGCATTTT. It specifies CASSHRGAFQPQHF. V gene TRBV4-1 combines with J gene TRBJ1-5; possible D gene TRBD1, 6 bases. With 3 bases removed from V and 6 bases from J, the gap between germline ends came to 12 bases. Germline CDR1 reads MGHRA; CDR2 reads YSYEKL. The CDR3 has 14 residues.